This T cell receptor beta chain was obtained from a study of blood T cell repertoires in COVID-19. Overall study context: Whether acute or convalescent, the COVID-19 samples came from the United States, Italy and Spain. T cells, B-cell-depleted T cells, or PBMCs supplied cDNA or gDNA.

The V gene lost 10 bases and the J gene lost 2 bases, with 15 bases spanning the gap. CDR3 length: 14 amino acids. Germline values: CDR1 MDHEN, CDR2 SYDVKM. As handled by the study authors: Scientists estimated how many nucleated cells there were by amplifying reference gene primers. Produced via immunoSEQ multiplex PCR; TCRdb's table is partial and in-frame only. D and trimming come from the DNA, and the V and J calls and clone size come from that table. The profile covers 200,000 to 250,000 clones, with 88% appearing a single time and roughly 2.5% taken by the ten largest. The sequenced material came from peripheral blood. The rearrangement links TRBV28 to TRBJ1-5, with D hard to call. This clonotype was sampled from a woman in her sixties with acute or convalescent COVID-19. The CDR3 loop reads CATTGSSRNQPQHF. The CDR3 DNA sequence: TGTGCCACCACGGGGAGCAGCCGCAATCAGCCCCAGCATTTT.